The 10 T cell receptor beta chains listed next were all sequenced from one sample in a study of control samples from healthy donors and cancer patients. Method: immunoSEQ multiplex PCR; TCRdb's copy keeps in-frame clones and lacks some. Of some 74,000 clones listed, about 94% are singletons. The sequenced sample consisted of blood. These receptors originate from a woman aged 25 to 39 in good health.

The chain is built from TRBV7-6 and TRBJ1-5, with TRBD1 as a possible D gene (5 bases). The germline V gene has CDR1 SGHVS and CDR2 FNYEAQ. Trimming stripped 5 bases from V and 0 bases from J, with 17 bases between. CDR3 length: 17 amino acids. CDR3 nucleotide sequence: TGTGCCAGCAGCAAGCTCCCGGGACGGGATAGCAATCAGCCCCAGCATTTT. It translates to CASSKLPGRDSNQPQHF. The full variable domain, with the rest looked up from reference TRBV7-6 and TRBJ1-5, is GAGVSQSPRYKVTKRGQDVALRCDPISGHVSLYWYRQALGQGPEFLTYFNYEAQQDKSGLPNDRFSAERPEGSISTLTIQRTEQRDSAMYRCASSKLPGRDSNQPQHFGDGTRLSIL.

This chain connects TRBV10-3 to TRBJ2-3; D is possibly TRBD2 (6 bases). With 3 bases removed from V and 0 bases from J, the gap between germline ends came to 10 bases. Looked up from germline, CDR1 is ENHRY and CDR2 is SYGVKD. CDR3 length: 15 residues. Written as DNA, the CDR3 is TGTGCCATCAGTGACTACGCGGGAAGCACAGATACGCAGTATTTT. Its protein product is CAISDYAGSTDTQYF.

The rearrangement joins TRBV7-6 to TRBJ1-5; D is uncertain. This CDR3 region has 15 residues. Germline V gives CDR1 SGHVS, CDR2 FNYEAQ. Trimming shortened V by 1 base and J by 4 bases, and 11 bases separated the two germline ends. As DNA, the CDR3 is TGTGCCAGCAGCTTAGACGGTCAGAGAAATCAGCCCCAGCATTTT. It codes for CASSLDGQRNQPQHF.

The chain links TRBV11-3 to TRBJ1-1, with TRBD1 matching 8 bases. V lost 5 bases and J lost 5; bases outside the gene matches: 7. The CDR3 is 14 residues long. The germline CDR1 and CDR2 sequences are SGHNT and YENEEA. The DNA for the CDR3 is TGTGCCAGCAGCCCAGGGGGCAGGGGGACTGAAGCTTTCTTT. It yields the protein CASSPGGRGTEAFF.

The chain uses TRBV30 and TRBJ2-2, with D possibly being TRBD1 (6 bases). V lost 1 base and J 0 bases, leaving 18 bases between the germline ends. This CDR3 is 18 amino acids long. CDR1 and CDR2 (germline): GTSNPN, SVGIG (reference sequence). DNA for the CDR3: TGTGCCTGGAGTGCGGGACACCTGCTAGTCGCGAACACCGGGGAGCTGTTTTTT. This gives the protein CAWSAGHLLVANTGELFF.

V gene TRBV7-2 combines with J gene TRBJ2-1; D remains ambiguous. The V end was cut by 4 bases, the J end by 10 bases, with 23 bases between. CDR3 length: 16 residues. Germline values: CDR1 SGHTA, CDR2 FQGNSA. This chain's CDR3 is CASSSRNIGRSTEQFF. DNA for the CDR3: TGTGCCAGCAGCTCACGGAACATAGGACGGAGCACGGAGCAGTTCTTC. Full variable domain (rest looked up from reference TRBV7-2 and TRBJ2-1): GAGVSQSPSNKVTEKGKDVELRCDPISGHTALYWYRQSLGQGLEFLIYFQGNSAPDKSGLPSDRFSAERTGGSVSTLTIQRTQQEDSAVYLCASSSRNIGRSTEQFFGPGTRLTVL.

This chain connects TRBV4-2 to TRBJ1-2, with 8 nucleotides matching TRBD1. The CDR3 loop spans 15 amino acids. Germline V CDR1 and CDR2: LGHNA, YNFKEQ. Germline trimming cut 2 bases from V and 5 bases from J; bases unmatched to any gene: 7. The CDR3 DNA reads TGTGCCAGCAGCCAACGTACAGGGGGGAATTATGGCTACACCTTC. Translated, it gives CASSQRTGGNYGYTF.

The rearrangement joins TRBV7-2 to TRBJ2-2; D gene ambiguous. Germline CDR1 is SGHTA and CDR2 is FQGNSA. The ends were cut back, 4 bases at V and 6 bases at J, with 15 bases in the middle. The CDR3 has 15 residues. The CDR3 nucleotides read TGTGCCAGCAGCTCCGAGGCGACGGTCGCCGGGGAGCTGTTTTTT. It translates to CASSSEATVAGELFF.

This clone was observed once. V and J are TRBV11-2 and TRBJ1-1; D remains unclear. This CDR3 is 15 amino acids long. Trimming left V 6 bases short and J 1 base short, with 15 bases between. The V gene's germline CDR1 is SGHAT and CDR2 FQNNGV. Here the CDR3 reads CASSLTSGPNTEAFF. CDR3 coding DNA: TGTGCCAGCAGTCTCACTTCGGGCCCGAACACTGAAGCTTTCTTT.

V is TRBV25-1 and J is TRBJ1-1; 7 bases line up with TRBD1. With V trimmed by 3 bases and J by 5 bases, 9 bases remained unmatched. Germline CDR1 MGHDK, CDR2 SYGVNS. The CDR3 is made up of 15 amino acids. The CDR3: CASSDYRSRGTEAFF. The CDR3 nucleotides read TGTGCCAGCAGTGATTATCGGTCCAGGGGGACTGAAGCTTTCTTT.